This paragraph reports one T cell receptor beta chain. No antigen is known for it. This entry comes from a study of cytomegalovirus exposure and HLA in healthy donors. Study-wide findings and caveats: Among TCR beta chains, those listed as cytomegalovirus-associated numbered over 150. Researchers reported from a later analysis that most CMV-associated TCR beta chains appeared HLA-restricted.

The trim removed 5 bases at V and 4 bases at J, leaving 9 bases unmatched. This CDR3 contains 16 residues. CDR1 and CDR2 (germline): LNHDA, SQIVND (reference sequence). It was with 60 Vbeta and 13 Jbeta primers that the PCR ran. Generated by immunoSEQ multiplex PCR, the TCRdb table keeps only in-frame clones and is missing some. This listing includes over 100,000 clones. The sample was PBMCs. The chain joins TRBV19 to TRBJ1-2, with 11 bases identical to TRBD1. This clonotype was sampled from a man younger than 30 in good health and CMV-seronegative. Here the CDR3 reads CASSATVGQGVYGYTF. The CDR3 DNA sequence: TGTGCCAGTAGTGCGACCGTGGGACAGGGGGTCTATGGCTACACCTTC.